This T cell receptor (beta chain) stems from a study of cytomegalovirus exposure and HLA in healthy donors. In the study overall: Tens of millions of unique TCR sequences came from HLA-typed donors in an early release. Study outcomes and limitations: A later analysis linked a missense variant in DCLRE1C to the trimming of TCR beta V and J genes. Later on, an analysis tied under 20,000 TCR beta sequences to HLA alleles at 0.05 false discovery rate.

PCR was performed using 60 Vbeta and 13 Jbeta primers. Here immunoSEQ multiplex PCR was the method, and the copy in TCRdb shows in-frame clones only, minus some. The sample has about 160,000 clones, 75% to 85% seen once. Details on this clone: No antigen is known for it.

The trim removed 0 bases at V and 8 bases at J, leaving 14 bases unmatched. This CDR3 is built from 18 residues. The germline V gene has CDR1 MGHRA and CDR2 YSYEKL. This clonotype originated in a woman aged 45-59 years in good health and CMV-seronegative. The chain links TRBV4-1 to TRBJ1-4, with 8 bases that match TRBD1. Material for sequencing was PBMCs. The CDR3 DNA reads as TGCGCCAGCAGCCAAGAACGGTTCCTCGGACAGGGCCGGGAAAAACTGTTTTTT. As protein: CASSQERFLGQGREKLFF.